This TCR beta chain was obtained from a study of beta chain features in type 1 diabetes. The investigators reverse transcribed all of the isolated RNA, so they sequenced expressed TCRB transcripts. Several million reads per sample on average were obtained from naive, central memory and regulatory T cell samples. Measured with immunoSEQ multiplex PCR; TCRdb has only the in-frame clones, and not every one. The sample consists of some 140,000 clones, 9.2% of them appearing once. Comment on this clone: A junction end diverges from the germline sequence, so it may reflect a read error.

Populations obtained by sorting all exceeded 95% purity. CDR3 length equals 14 residues. The V gene's germline CDR1 is LNHDA and CDR2 SQIVND (reference sequence). The receptor comes from a man aged 18 to 30 in good health. Sequenced input: central memory CD4+ T cells from blood. The chain uses TRBV19 and TRBJ2-5; 9 bases match TRBD1. For the CDR3, the DNA is TGTGCCGGTAGTTGGACAGGGGTCGGGGAGACCCAGTACTTC. Protein product: CAGSWTGVGETQYF.